This T cell receptor (beta chain) was recovered during a study of T cell responses to AZD1222 COVID-19 vaccine (dated by TCRdb to about 2021). With regard to the full study: AZD1222 recipients given second doses at about 4 weeks or at about 12 weeks were pooled, since spike-specific TCR depth and breadth were not found to differ between the two schedules. TCR sequencing covered over 230 trial participants: about 210 given two doses of AZD1222 and about 26 given two doses of MenACWY control vaccine. Enrollment into the trials was organized by age into subgroups of 18-55, 56-69 and 70-plus years, and those subgroups contained roughly 150, 30 and 60 TCR-sequenced participants, respectively.

The germline ends are 8 bases apart after V is trimmed by 2 bases and J by 6 bases. CDR1 and CDR2 were assigned from the germline V gene as SGHRS and YFSETQ. The CDR3, cysteine through phenylalanine, is 12 amino acids long. This entry keeps only the CDR3 DNA: 36 bases, framed from base 1. Turning to this clone: The target of this receptor is not known. There are no base qualities to consult, and no much larger clone falls within one base.

The CDR3 regions of human TCRbeta chains were subjected to immunosequencing. In the authors' own workflow: TCRs in the repertoires were matched against a reference library of SARS-CoV-2-specific TCRs that had been generated with the MIRA antigen-specificity platform. Breadth was defined as the fraction of unique TCRs that were SARS-CoV-2-associated, and depth was defined as the fraction of total T cells that were SARS-CoV-2-associated. Each spike-specific TCR was assigned to its reactive spike region and to a CD4 or CD8 class using the MIRA data. Log10-transformed breadth and depth values were compared by one-way ANOVA with Sidak's multiple comparisons tests. TCRdb limited this immuneACCESS table to in-frame rearrangements with V and J called. A share of clones is missing; checked studies link under half to unresolved V genes, and the rest is unexplained. The DNA was the basis for D and trimming; V, J and clone size are from that table. Within this sample are some 200,000 clones, with roughly 93% of them counted one time only. Roughly 0.99% of the sample rests with the top ten.

Interpreted using the paper, the time point label stands for: baseline before first vaccination. Samples from vaccinated people were obtained from the UK trials COV001 and COV002, which included a single-blind randomized controlled phase 2/3 trial of AZD1222 (ChAdOx1 nCoV-19) in healthy adults. For TCRbeta chain sequencing, PBMC samples from trial participants were taken at day 0 and at day 28 after the second dose. The paper's findings and limits, for the study overall: Because no day 14 peak-response samples were available, repertoires were characterized only after the peak T cell response. Reportedly, close to half of the unique spike-specific TCRs recognized epitopes lying outside the regions that are mutated in the B.1.351 and B.1.1.7 variants. Spike-specific TCR breadth and depth rose significantly after two AZD1222 doses compared with day 0 and with MenACWY recipients. The vaccine-associated CD4 TCRs covered the entire spike protein, and the dominant responses fell in regions 160-218 and 743-854. Participants were mostly white British, with more females than males. The authors suggested clonal diversity may have been underestimated. The 56-69-year group was small, and its depth increase did not reach significance, likely because of low power. Conclusions about previously exposed vaccinees are limited, since just five to seven AZD1222 recipients were seropositive for SARS-CoV-2 at baseline.

Rearrangement joined TRBV5-1 to TRBJ1-1, with TRBD1 tentatively as D gene (5 bases match). This TCR derives from an adult in good health. Sequences were derived from peripheral blood, sampled on day 0 of AZD1222 vaccination. CDR3 protein: CASSLRGAEAFF. The DNA sequence is as follows: TGCGCCAGCAGCTTAAGGGGCGCTGAAGCTTTCTTT.